The 2 T cell receptor beta chains below all came from one sample that was sequenced in a study of low-dose radiotherapy and immunotherapy resistance in tumors. Time point described: before trial treatment. TRAV and TRBV primers primed cDNA for both TCRalpha and TCRbeta. TCR amplification used 20 PCR cycles, a constant-region primer and a V-primer adapter. From the reads, TCRdb called clonotypes with MiXCR, one entry per CDR3 protein. This sample has tens of thousands of distinct CDR3 sequences, with 9.4% found just once. Sequences were derived from PBMCs, sampled before treatment. The source of these receptors is a male donor with prostate cancer.

This clonotype was seen only a few times. The J gene is TRBJ2-1, the V gene TRBV9; D tentatively fits TRBD1 or TRBD2 (5 bases each). This CDR3 has 14 residues. Germline V gene data show CDR1 as SGDLS and CDR2 as YYNGEE. Trimming removed 3 bases at V and 8 bases at J, with 15 bases between. Written as DNA, the CDR3 is TGTGCCAGCAGCGCTTACCAGGGAGAGGATGAGCAGTTCTTC. This sequence encodes CASSAYQGEDEQFF.

This clonotype was picked up many times. V gene TRBV10-3 combines with J gene TRBJ2-7, with TRBD2 as a possible D gene (5 bases). Germline-derived CDR1 and CDR2 are ENHRY and SYGVKD. This CDR3 has 14 residues. The V gene lost 7 bases and the J gene lost 3 bases, with 16 bases spanning the gap. The DNA for the CDR3 is TGTGCCATCATGGGTACGCCTAGCCGCTACGAGCAGTACTTC. This encodes CAIMGTPSRYEQYF.